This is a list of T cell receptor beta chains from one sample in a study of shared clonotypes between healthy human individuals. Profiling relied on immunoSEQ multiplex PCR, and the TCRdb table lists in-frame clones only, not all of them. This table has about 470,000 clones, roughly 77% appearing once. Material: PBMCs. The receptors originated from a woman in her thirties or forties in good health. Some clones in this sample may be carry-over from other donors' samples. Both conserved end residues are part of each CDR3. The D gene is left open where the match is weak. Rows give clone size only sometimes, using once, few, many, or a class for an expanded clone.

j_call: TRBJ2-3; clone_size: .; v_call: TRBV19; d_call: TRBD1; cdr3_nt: TGTGCCAGTACAAAAAGCCGGGACAGGGGCACAGATACGCAGTATTTT; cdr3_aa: CASTKSRDRGTDTQYF
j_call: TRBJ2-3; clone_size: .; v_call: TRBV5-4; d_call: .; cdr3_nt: TGTGCCAGCAGCTTGGTAGGCATCTCCAAGGCTACGCAGTATTTT; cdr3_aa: CASSLVGISKATQYF
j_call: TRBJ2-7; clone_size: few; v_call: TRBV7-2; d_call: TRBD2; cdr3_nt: TGTGCCAGCAGCCCCCGGGGGGGCGGGAGGACCTACGAGCAGTACTTC; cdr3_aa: CASSPRGGGRTYEQYF
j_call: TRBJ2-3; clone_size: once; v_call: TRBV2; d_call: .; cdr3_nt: TGTGCCAGCAGTGCCGGTAGTCTTGTCACAGATACGCAGTATTTT; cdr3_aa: CASSAGSLVTDTQYF
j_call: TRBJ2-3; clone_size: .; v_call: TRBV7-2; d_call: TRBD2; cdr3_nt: TGTGCCAGCAGCACGCGGACTAGTACGCAGTATTTT; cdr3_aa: CASSTRTSTQYF
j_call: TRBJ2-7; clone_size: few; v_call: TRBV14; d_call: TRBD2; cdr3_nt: TGTGCCAGCAGCCAACAGACTAGCCTGAGCTCCTACGAGCAGTACTTC; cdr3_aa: CASSQQTSLSSYEQYF
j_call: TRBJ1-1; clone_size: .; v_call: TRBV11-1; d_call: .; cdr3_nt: TGTGCCAGCAGCTTACCGGCCCGAAACGCTGAAGCTTTCTTT; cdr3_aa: CASSLPARNAEAFF
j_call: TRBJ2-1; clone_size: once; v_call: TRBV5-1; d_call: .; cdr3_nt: TGCGCCAGCAGCTTGGCCGGGGGAGTGTGGAATGAGCAGTTCTTC; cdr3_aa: CASSLAGGVWNEQFF
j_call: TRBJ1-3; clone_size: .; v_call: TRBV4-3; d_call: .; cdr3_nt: TGCGCCAGCAGCCAAGCCAGGACAGACATCTCTGGAAACACCATATATTTT; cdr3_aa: CASSQARTDISGNTIYF
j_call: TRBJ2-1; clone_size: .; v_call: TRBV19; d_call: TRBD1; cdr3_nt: TGTGCCAGTAGTATAGGGGGGGACAGGGGAGGCAATGAGCAGTTCTTC; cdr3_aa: CASSIGGDRGGNEQFF
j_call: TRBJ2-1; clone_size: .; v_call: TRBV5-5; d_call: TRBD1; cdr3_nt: TGTGCCAGCAGCTCGGTAGGGGGCAGCGAGCAGTTCTTC; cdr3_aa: CASSSVGGSEQFF
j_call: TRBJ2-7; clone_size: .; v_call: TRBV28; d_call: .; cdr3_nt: TGTGCCAGCAGCCAGCCTGCAGAGGGCTACGAGCAGTACTTC; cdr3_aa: CASSQPAEGYEQYF
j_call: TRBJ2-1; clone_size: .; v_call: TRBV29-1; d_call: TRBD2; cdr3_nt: TGCAGCGTAGTGGGAGCGGGAGGGTCCAATGAGCAGTTCTTC; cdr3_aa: CSVVGAGGSNEQFF
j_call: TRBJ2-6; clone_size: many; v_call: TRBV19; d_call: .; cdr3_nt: TGTGCCAGTAGTATTCCGGGACGGAAAGCCACCGGGGCCAACGTCCTGACTTTC; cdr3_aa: CASSIPGRKATGANVLTF
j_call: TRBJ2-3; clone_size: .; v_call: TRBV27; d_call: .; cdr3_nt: TGTGCCAGCAGTTTATACTCGGGAACTAGCACAGATACGCAGTATTTT; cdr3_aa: CASSLYSGTSTDTQYF
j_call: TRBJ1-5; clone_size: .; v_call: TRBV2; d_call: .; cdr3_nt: TGTGCCACAAGGGACAGCAATCAGCCCCAGCATTTT; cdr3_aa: CATRDSNQPQHF
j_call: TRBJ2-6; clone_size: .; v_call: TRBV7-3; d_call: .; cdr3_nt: TGTGCCAGCAGCGCAAGGATGGGGGGCGTCCTGACTTTC; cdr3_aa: CASSARMGGVLTF
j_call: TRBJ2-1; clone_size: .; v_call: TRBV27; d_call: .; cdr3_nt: TGTGCCAGCAGTTTAGGGCAGGGGAGCTACAATGAGCAGTTCTTC; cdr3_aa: CASSLGQGSYNEQFF
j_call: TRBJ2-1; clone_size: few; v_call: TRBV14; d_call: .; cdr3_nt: TGTGCCAGCAGCCAAGTGCTCTCCTACAATGAGCAGTTCTTC; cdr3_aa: CASSQVLSYNEQFF
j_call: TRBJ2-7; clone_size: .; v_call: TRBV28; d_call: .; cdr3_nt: TGTGCCAGCAGCTCCTACAGGGGCAAGCGGGACGAGCAGTACTTC; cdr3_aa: CASSSYRGKRDEQYF
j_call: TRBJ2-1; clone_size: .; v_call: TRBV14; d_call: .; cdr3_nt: TGTGCCAGCAGCCAAGTCGGTTGGAGGGTATACAATGAGCAGTTCTTC; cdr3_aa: CASSQVGWRVYNEQFF
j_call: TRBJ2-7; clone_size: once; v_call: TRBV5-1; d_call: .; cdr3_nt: TGCGCCAGCAGCCCCGGACAGACCTACGAGCAGTACTTC; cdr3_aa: CASSPGQTYEQYF
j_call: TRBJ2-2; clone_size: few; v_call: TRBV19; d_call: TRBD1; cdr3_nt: TGTGCCAGTACCTTGGACAGGGCGGGCACCGGGGAGCTGTTTTTT; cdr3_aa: CASTLDRAGTGELFF
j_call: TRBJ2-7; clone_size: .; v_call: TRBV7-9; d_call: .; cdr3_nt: TGTGCCAGCAGCTTAGGACGGACCCTCTACGAGCAGTACTTC; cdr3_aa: CASSLGRTLYEQYF
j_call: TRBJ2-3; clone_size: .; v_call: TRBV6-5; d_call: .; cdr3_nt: TGTGCCAGCAGTTACCTCGCCGGGACTAGCACAGATACGCAGTATTTT; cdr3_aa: CASSYLAGTSTDTQYF
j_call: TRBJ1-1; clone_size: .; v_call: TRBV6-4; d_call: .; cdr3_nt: TGTGCCAGCAGTGAAACAGCCGACACTGAAGCTTTCTTT; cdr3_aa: CASSETADTEAFF
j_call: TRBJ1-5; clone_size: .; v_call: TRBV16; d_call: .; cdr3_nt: TGTGCCAGCAGCCAATCGTCCAGCTACAATCAGCCCCAGCATTTT; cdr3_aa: CASSQSSSYNQPQHF
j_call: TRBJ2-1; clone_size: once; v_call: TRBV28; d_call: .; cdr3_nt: TGTGCCAGCAGGGGGACGGCGCTGTACAATGAGCAGTTCTTC; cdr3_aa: CASRGTALYNEQFF
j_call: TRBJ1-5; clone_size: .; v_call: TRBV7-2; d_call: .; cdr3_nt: TGTGCCAGCAGCTTAGGGCAGGGCAATCAGCCCCAGCATTTT; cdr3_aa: CASSLGQGNQPQHF
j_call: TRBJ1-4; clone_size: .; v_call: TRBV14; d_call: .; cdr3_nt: TGTGCCAGCAGCCAAGGTCGTTCCAATGAAAAACTGTTTTTT; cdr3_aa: CASSQGRSNEKLFF
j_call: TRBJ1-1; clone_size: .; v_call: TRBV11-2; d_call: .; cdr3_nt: TGTGCCAGCAGGTTTGGGACACAAGAAGCTTTCTTT; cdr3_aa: CASRFGTQEAFF
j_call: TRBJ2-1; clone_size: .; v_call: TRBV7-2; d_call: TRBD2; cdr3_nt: TGTGCCAGCAGCCTGCGACTAGCGGGAGCCCCTAAGGGTGAGCAGTTCTTC; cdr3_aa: CASSLRLAGAPKGEQFF
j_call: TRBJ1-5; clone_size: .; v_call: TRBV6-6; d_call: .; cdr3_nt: TGTGCCAGCCTTGGACTGTCAGGGCCCCAGCATTTT; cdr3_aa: CASLGLSGPQHF
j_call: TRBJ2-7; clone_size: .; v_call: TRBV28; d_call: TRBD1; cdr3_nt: TGTGCCAGCCGGGGACAGGGGGCCTACGAGCAGTACTTC; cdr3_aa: CASRGQGAYEQYF
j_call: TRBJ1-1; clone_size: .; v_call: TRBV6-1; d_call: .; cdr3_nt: TGTGCCAGCAGTAGAGACACTGAAGCTTTCTTT; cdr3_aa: CASSRDTEAFF
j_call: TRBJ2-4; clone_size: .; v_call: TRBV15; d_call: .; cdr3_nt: TGTGCCACCAGCAGAGTTGGCAGGGAACCCAAAAACATTCAGTACTTC; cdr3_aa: CATSRVGREPKNIQYF